Listed below are T cell receptor beta chains from one sample, sequenced in a study of cytomegalovirus exposure and HLA in healthy donors. Here immunoSEQ multiplex PCR was the method, and the copy in TCRdb shows in-frame clones only, minus some. The profile shows some 140,000 clones, roughly nine tenths of them singletons. Sequenced input: PBMCs. These receptors all stem from a man aged 18 to 30 in good health and CMV-seronegative. Both conserved end residues are part of each CDR3. A D gene is named only where the DNA matches it firmly. A clone size is listed for some rows: how often the clone was seen (once, few, many), or a class if it is expanded.

TRBV18	TRBJ2-1	13	TRBD2	NA	CASSPGLGDEQFF	TGTGCCAGCTCACCGGGACTAGGCGATGAGCAGTTCTTC
TRBV29-1	TRBJ2-7	14	NA	NA	CSVGYFDRPYEQYF	TGCAGCGTTGGTTACTTTGACAGGCCGTACGAGCAGTACTTC
TRBV27	TRBJ1-1	14	NA	NA	CASGHQRVNTEAFF	TGTGCCAGTGGACACCAAAGGGTGAACACTGAAGCTTTCTTT
TRBV14	TRBJ2-1	13	NA	NA	CASSQQLAESTFF	TGTGCCAGCAGCCAACAGTTAGCGGAAAGCACGTTCTTC
TRBV29-1	TRBJ2-5	13	TRBD1	NA	CSASGQLEETQYF	TGCAGCGCCTCGGGACAGCTAGAAGAGACCCAGTACTTC
TRBV9	TRBJ2-7	11	NA	once	CASSAGYEQYF	TGTGCCAGCAGCGCGGGATACGAGCAGTACTTC
TRBV11-2	TRBJ2-3	15	NA	NA	CASSLGTGGTDTQYF	TGTGCCAGCAGCTTAGGGACGGGGGGCACAGATACGCAGTATTTT
TRBV5-1	TRBJ1-1	14	NA	NA	CASSRPGQNTEAFF	TGCGCCAGCAGCCGTCCGGGACAGAACACTGAAGCTTTCTTT
TRBV7-9	TRBJ2-1	14	TRBD2	NA	CASSSSGGSNEQFF	TGTGCCAGCAGCTCGAGCGGGGGGAGTAATGAGCAGTTCTTC
TRBV7-9	TRBJ2-1	17	TRBD2	NA	CASSSGTSGSIYNEQFF	TGTGCCAGCAGTTCCGGGACTAGCGGGAGTATCTACAATGAGCAGTTCTTC
TRBV2	TRBJ2-1	15	TRBD2	few	CASSPLAAGYNEQFF	TGTGCCAGCAGCCCCCTAGCGGCGGGTTACAATGAGCAGTTCTTC
TRBV7-9	TRBJ1-6	15	NA	once	CASRHPGAGGSPLHF	TGTGCCAGCAGGCACCCGGGTGCTGGTGGGTCACCCCTCCACTTT
TRBV7-2	TRBJ2-7	14	NA	NA	CASSLISTTYEQYF	TGTGCCAGCAGCTTAATATCGACTACCTACGAGCAGTACTTC
TRBV5-1	TRBJ1-2	15	TRBD1	once	CASRPPGQGFGGYTF	TGCGCCAGCAGACCTCCGGGACAGGGGTTTGGTGGCTACACCTTC
TRBV18	TRBJ2-5	16	TRBD1	NA	CASSRDSRGLEETQYF	TGTGCCAGCTCACGGGACAGCAGGGGGTTAGAAGAGACCCAGTACTTC
TRBV5-1	TRBJ2-4	15	TRBD1	NA	CASSGDRGGKNIQYF	TGCGCCAGCAGCGGGGACAGGGGAGGCAAAAACATTCAGTACTTC
TRBV23-1	TRBJ2-1	14	TRBD1	NA	CASSPGTGSNEQFF	TGCGCCAGCAGTCCCGGGACAGGGTCCAATGAGCAGTTCTTC
TRBV7-2	TRBJ2-5	14	NA	NA	CASSLGDSVETQYF	TGTGCCAGCAGTTTGGGGGACTCGGTGGAGACCCAGTACTTC
TRBV7-9	TRBJ1-2	15	NA	NA	CASSSNRDRNYGYTF	TGTGCCAGCAGCTCAAACAGGGACCGTAACTATGGCTACACCTTC
TRBV7-2	TRBJ2-1	16	NA	NA	CASSPPPGGAYNEQFF	TGTGCCAGCAGCCCGCCGCCGGGCGGGGCCTACAATGAGCAGTTCTTC
TRBV10-3	TRBJ2-7	14	TRBD2	NA	CAISVKREEAEQYF	TGTGCCATCAGTGTTAAGCGGGAGGAAGCCGAGCAGTACTTC
TRBV6-1	TRBJ2-7	13	NA	NA	CASNERGIHEQYF	TGTGCCAGCAACGAGCGAGGAATCCACGAGCAGTACTTC
TRBV5-1	TRBJ1-4	15	NA	once	CASSLNPGGYEKLFF	TGCGCCAGCAGCCTGAACCCCGGAGGGTATGAAAAACTGTTTTTT
TRBV7-9	TRBJ2-7	15	TRBD2	once	CASSPGTSGRYEQYF	TGTGCCAGCAGCCCCGGAACTAGCGGGAGGTACGAGCAGTACTTC
TRBV28	TRBJ2-5	16	TRBD2	NA	CASSYSELALVETQYF	TGTGCCAGCAGCTACAGCGAACTAGCGTTGGTGGAGACCCAGTACTTC
TRBV5-1	TRBJ2-3	14	TRBD2	NA	CASTRTSVTDTQYF	TGCGCCAGCACCCGGACTAGCGTCACAGATACGCAGTATTTT
TRBV6-6	TRBJ2-2	16	NA	few	CASSGPGSQRTGELFF	TGTGCCAGCAGTGGCCCTGGGTCACAGCGGACCGGGGAGCTGTTTTTT
TRBV6-5	TRBJ2-7	16	TRBD1	NA	CASSFQAPGQGYEQYF	TGTGCCAGCAGTTTTCAAGCCCCGGGACAGGGTTACGAGCAGTACTTC
TRBV7-2	TRBJ2-5	12	NA	NA	CASSLVQETQYF	TGTGCCAGCAGCTTAGTACAAGAGACCCAGTACTTC
TRBV6-5	TRBJ1-1	15	TRBD1	once	CASARIPGGGTEAFF	TGTGCCAGCGCACGGATTCCAGGGGGCGGCACTGAAGCTTTCTTT
TRBV15	TRBJ1-5	15	NA	NA	CATSRGGGSNQPQHF	TGTGCCACCAGCAGAGGTGGAGGCAGCAATCAGCCCCAGCATTTT
TRBV30	TRBJ2-7	11	NA	NA	CAWSLSYEQYF	TGTGCCTGGAGTCTCAGTTACGAGCAGTACTTC
TRBV4-1	TRBJ2-5	15	NA	NA	CASSQEGGRRETQYF	TGCGCCAGCAGCCAAGAAGGAGGGAGGAGAGAGACCCAGTACTTC
TRBV5-1	TRBJ2-5	17	TRBD1	NA	CASIKGTGRPFGETQYF	TGCGCCAGCATTAAGGGGACAGGCCGACCTTTTGGGGAGACCCAGTACTTC
TRBV4-3	TRBJ1-5	13	NA	NA	CASSQDEGQPQHF	TGCGCCAGCAGCCAAGATGAGGGACAGCCCCAGCATTTT
TRBV6-1	TRBJ1-5	16	TRBD1	NA	CASSEGPGTGDLPQHF	TGTGCCAGCAGTGAAGGACCCGGGACAGGGGATCTGCCCCAGCATTTT
TRBV15	TRBJ2-1	17	TRBD2	NA	CATSIGLAGSSYNEQFF	TGTGCCACCAGCATCGGACTAGCGGGCAGCTCCTACAATGAGCAGTTCTTC
TRBV18	TRBJ2-1	16	NA	NA	CASSPPGGGSYNEQFF	TGTGCCAGCTCACCACCGGGCGGAGGGTCCTACAATGAGCAGTTCTTC
TRBV14	TRBJ2-7	12	NA	NA	CASSPQGSEQYF	TGTGCCAGCAGCCCCCAAGGGAGCGAGCAGTACTTC
TRBV7-8	TRBJ2-2	16	NA	NA	CASSLAWREPAGELFF	TGTGCCAGCAGCTTAGCGTGGAGGGAGCCGGCCGGGGAGCTGTTTTTT
TRBV29-1	TRBJ2-5	13	TRBD2	NA	CSVVTSGGETQYF	TGCAGCGTGGTCACTAGCGGGGGAGAGACCCAGTACTTC
TRBV4-1	TRBJ2-1	17	TRBD2	NA	CASSQDRTSGSYNEQFF	TGCGCCAGCAGCCAAGATCGGACTAGCGGGAGTTACAATGAGCAGTTCTTC
TRBV2	TRBJ1-5	13	NA	once	CASSEEGNQPQHF	TGTGCCAGCAGTGAGGAGGGGAATCAGCCCCAGCATTTT
TRBV19	TRBJ2-1	15	TRBD2	NA	CASSIGLAGGNEQFF	TGTGCCAGTAGTATCGGCCTAGCGGGGGGAAATGAGCAGTTCTTC
TRBV5-6	TRBJ2-7	11	NA	NA	CASSLYNEQYF	TGTGCCAGCAGCTTGTATAACGAGCAGTACTTC
TRBV19	TRBJ1-1	15	TRBD1	few	CASAKGNRGRTEAFF	TGTGCCAGCGCCAAAGGAAACAGGGGGCGGACTGAAGCTTTCTTT
TRBV6-4	TRBJ1-1	13	NA	NA	CASSDSANTEAFF	TGTGCCAGCAGTGACTCAGCGAACACTGAAGCTTTCTTT
TRBV27	TRBJ2-1	16	TRBD2	NA	CASSPPGGAPYNEQFF	TGTGCCAGCAGTCCCCCCGGGGGGGCCCCCTACAATGAGCAGTTCTTC
TRBV7-9	TRBJ2-7	15	TRBD1	NA	CASSLGRTGGYEQYF	TGTGCCAGCAGCTTAGGGAGGACAGGGGGCTACGAGCAGTACTTC
TRBV2	TRBJ2-1	14	NA	NA	CASSSTGSYNEQFF	TGTGCCAGCAGTTCGACTGGATCCTACAATGAGCAGTTCTTC
TRBV6-6	TRBJ2-1	15	NA	once	CASSAASASYNEQFF	TGTGCCAGCTCCGCCGCTAGCGCTTCCTACAATGAGCAGTTCTTC
TRBV19	TRBJ2-5	17	TRBD2	NA	CASSIGGLAGGKETQYF	TGTGCCAGTAGTATAGGAGGACTAGCGGGGGGGAAAGAGACCCAGTACTTC
TRBV9	TRBJ2-7	15	TRBD2	NA	CASSISGGRAYEQYF	TGTGCCAGCAGCATAAGTGGGGGGAGGGCCTACGAGCAGTACTTC
TRBV30	TRBJ2-7	13	NA	NA	CAWSGYGNYEQYF	TGTGCCTGGAGCGGTTACGGGAACTACGAGCAGTACTTC